The 8 T cell receptor beta chains given below trace back to one sample, sequenced in a study of blood T cell repertoires in COVID-19. Measured with immunoSEQ multiplex PCR; TCRdb has only the in-frame clones, and not every one. This sample has 190,000 or so clones, with 75% to 90% found just once. The source material was PBMCs or T cells enriched from blood (not recorded which). All receptors derive from a woman in her 30s who had been exposed to COVID-19.

The gene calls are TRBV6-4 and TRBJ2-2; possibly TRBD1 for D (6 bases). Germline CDR1 and CDR2: MRHNA and SNTAGT. The V end lost 7 bases, the J end lost 5 bases, and 20 bases lay between the germline ends. This CDR3 spans 16 amino acids. CDR3 bases: TGTGCCAGCAAAGCGGAACAGGGCACGGCGACCGGGGAGCTGTTTTTT. It is translated as CASKAEQGTATGELFF.

The V call is TRBV19, the J call TRBJ2-3; TRBD1 matches 11 bases. CDR3 length equals 18 residues. J was trimmed by 1 base and V by 1 base; bases with no gene match: 7. Per germline, CDR1 LNHDA and CDR2 SQIVND (reference sequence). The CDR3 bases are TGTGCCAGTAGTATAGTTGGGACAGGGGGTTATGGCACAGATACGCAGTATTTT. Amino acid sequence: CASSIVGTGGYGTDTQYF.

The chain couples TRBV6-6 to TRBJ1-3; weak D call: TRBD1 (5 bases). Germline CDR1 MNHNY, CDR2 SVGAGI (reference sequence). V dropped 7 bases and J dropped 3 bases, with 10 bases sitting between them. This CDR3 region has 13 residues. CDR3 coding DNA: TGTGCCAGCACCGGGGGAATTGGAAACACCATATATTTT. It yields the protein CASTGGIGNTIYF.

This clone showed up just once. The chain is built from TRBV11-3 and TRBJ2-3, with 10 bases fitting TRBD1. Trimming took 5 bases from V and 2 from J; bases not matched to a gene: 7. The germline V gene has CDR1 SGHNT and CDR2 YENEEA. The CDR3 loop spans 16 amino acids. CDR3 protein: CASSPQGTGVTDTQYF. The CDR3 DNA sequence: TGTGCCAGCAGCCCACAAGGGACAGGGGTCACAGATACGCAGTATTTT.

The rearrangement links TRBV7-9 to TRBJ2-1; a weak D match, TRBD1 (6 bases). Trimming took 3 bases from V and 2 from J, leaving 17 bases between them. Germline V gene sequence: CDR1 SEHNR, CDR2 FQNEAQ (reference sequence). The CDR3 is 17 amino acids. The CDR3 coding sequence is TGTGCCAGCAGCTTCCCCACCGGTGGACAGACCTACAATGAGCAGTTCTTC. Translation: CASSFPTGGQTYNEQFF.

The CDR3, as DNA: TGCGCCAGCAGCAACGGACAGAGCAGCTATGGCTACACCTTC. Translation gives CASSNGQSSYGYTF. The rearrangement joins TRBV5-1 to TRBJ1-2; D is perhaps TRBD1 (6 bases). V gave up 4 bases and J gave up 4 bases, with 14 bases separating them. The CDR3 is made up of 14 amino acids. Germline CDR1 SGHRS, CDR2 YFSETQ.

The genes are TRBV19 and TRBJ2-7; 9 bases match TRBD2. Germline V gives CDR1 LNHDA, CDR2 SQIVND (reference sequence). The length of the CDR3 is 14 residues. V lost 1 base, J lost 7 bases, and 5 bases stayed unmatched. The CDR3 reads CASSIGGGAPEQYF. CDR3 bases: TGTGCCAGTAGTATAGGCGGGGGGGCCCCGGAGCAGTACTTC.

CDR3 sequence reads: CASSLANSGHTEAFF. Here the CDR3 DNA reads TGCGCCAGCAGCTTGGCCAATTCAGGGCACACTGAAGCTTTCTTT. The chain links TRBV5-1 to TRBJ1-1; maybe TRBD1 (5 bases). Looked up from germline, CDR1 is SGHRS and CDR2 is YFSETQ. The CDR3 spans 15 residues. Trimming cost V 0 bases and J 3 bases, with 12 bases left between them.